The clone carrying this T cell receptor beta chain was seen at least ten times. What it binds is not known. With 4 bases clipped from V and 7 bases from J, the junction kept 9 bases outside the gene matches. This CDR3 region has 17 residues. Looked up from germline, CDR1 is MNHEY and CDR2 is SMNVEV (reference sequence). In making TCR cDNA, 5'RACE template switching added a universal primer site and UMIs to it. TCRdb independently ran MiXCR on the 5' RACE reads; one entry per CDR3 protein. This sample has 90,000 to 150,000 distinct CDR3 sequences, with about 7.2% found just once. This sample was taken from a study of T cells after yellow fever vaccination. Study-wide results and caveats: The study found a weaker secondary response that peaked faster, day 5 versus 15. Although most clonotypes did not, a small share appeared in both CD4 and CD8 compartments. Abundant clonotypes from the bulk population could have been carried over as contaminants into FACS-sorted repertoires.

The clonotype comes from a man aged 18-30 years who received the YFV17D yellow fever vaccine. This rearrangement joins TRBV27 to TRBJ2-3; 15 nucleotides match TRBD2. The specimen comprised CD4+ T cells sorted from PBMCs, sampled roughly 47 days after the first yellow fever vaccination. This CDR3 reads CASSSPWTSGGGYTQYF. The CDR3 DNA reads TGTGCCAGCAGTTCCCCTTGGACTAGCGGGGGGGGTTATACGCAGTATTTT.